This T cell receptor (beta chain) was captured in a study of early T cells in non-severe SARS-CoV-2 infection. Study context: Sequenced material consisted of bulk RNA (from unsorted whole blood), and chains were unpaired.

Individual cDNA molecules carried attached unique molecular identifiers. TCRdb redid the calling of the 5' RACE reads with MiXCR, one entry per CDR3 protein. Of 97,000 or so distinct CDR3 sequences listed, roughly 11% are singletons. In the case of this clonotype: Its antigen is as yet unknown.

This CDR3 contains 14 residues. In germline, CDR1 is MGHRA, CDR2 YSYEKL. Trimming at V came to 1 base and at J to 8 bases, leaving 1 base not matched to a gene. Study-level points and caveats: Reliance on VDJdb matching favored anti-spike CD8 responses; private and CD4 specificities were missed.

This material consisted of whole blood, taken at baseline. The sequence came from an adult who was a healthcare worker with PCR-confirmed SARS-CoV-2 infection or an uninfected control (not recorded which). This chain connects TRBV4-1 to TRBJ2-1; 11 nucleotides agree with TRBD1. The CDR3, as DNA: TGCGCCAGCAGCCAAGTGGGACAGGGGGATGAGCAGTTCTTC. Its translation: CASSQVGQGDEQFF.